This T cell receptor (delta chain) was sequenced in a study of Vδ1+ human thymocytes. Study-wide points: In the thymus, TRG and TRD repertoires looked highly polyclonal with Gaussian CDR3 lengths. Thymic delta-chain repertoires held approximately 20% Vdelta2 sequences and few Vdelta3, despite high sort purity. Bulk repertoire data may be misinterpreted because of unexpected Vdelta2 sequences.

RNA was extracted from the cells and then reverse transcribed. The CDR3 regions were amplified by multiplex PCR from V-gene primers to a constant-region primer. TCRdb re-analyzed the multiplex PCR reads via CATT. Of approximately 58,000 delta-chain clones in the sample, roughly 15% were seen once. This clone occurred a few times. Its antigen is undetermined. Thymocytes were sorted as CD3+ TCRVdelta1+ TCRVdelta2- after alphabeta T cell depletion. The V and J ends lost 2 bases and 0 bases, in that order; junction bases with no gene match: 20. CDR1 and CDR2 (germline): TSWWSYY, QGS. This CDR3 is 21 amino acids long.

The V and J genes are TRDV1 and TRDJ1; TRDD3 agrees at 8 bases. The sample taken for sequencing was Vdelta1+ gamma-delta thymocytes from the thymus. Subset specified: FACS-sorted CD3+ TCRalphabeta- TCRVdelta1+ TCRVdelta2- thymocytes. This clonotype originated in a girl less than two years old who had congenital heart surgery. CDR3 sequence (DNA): TGTGCTCTTGGGGAATGGGCCCCCAATACTGGGGGGCGCGTGTACACCGATAAACTCATCTTT. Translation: CALGEWAPNTGGRVYTDKLIF.